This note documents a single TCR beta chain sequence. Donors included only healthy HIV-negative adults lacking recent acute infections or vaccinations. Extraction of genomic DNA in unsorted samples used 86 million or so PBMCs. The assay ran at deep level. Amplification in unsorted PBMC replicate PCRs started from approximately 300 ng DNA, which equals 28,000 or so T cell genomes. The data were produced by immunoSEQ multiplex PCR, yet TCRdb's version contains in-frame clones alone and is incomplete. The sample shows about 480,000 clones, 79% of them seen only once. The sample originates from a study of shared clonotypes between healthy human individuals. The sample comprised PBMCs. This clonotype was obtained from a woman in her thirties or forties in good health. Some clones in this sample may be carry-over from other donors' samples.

The DNA of the CDR3 is TGTGCCAGCAGTTTAGGGCCTTGGCTTGGGGAGACCCAGTACTTC. This translates into CASSLGPWLGETQYF. The chain joins TRBV27 to TRBJ2-5; no definite D call. Trimming shortened V by 2 bases and J by 5 bases, and 15 bases separated the two germline ends. Germline CDR1 and CDR2: MNHEY and SMNVEV (reference sequence). This CDR3 contains 15 residues.